Following are 26 T cell receptor beta chains from one sample sequenced in a study of CD8 T cells in ankylosing spondylitis. Findings and limits, study-wide: Ankylosing spondylitis blood seemed to carry a telltale TCR beta motif made of seven or eight highly homologous variants.

In TCRdb, the 5' RACE reads were re-called with MiXCR into one record per CDR3 protein. This table holds fewer than 650,000 distinct CDR3 sequences, roughly 13% found once. The antigens these receptors bind are not known. Sequencing input: blood, either unsorted or a sorted T cell fraction (not recorded which). The receptors shown here come from a male donor with ankylosing spondylitis.

This clonotype showed up just a few times. The chain links TRBV11-2 to TRBJ2-6; perhaps TRBD1 as D (6 bases). Germline CDR1 reads SGHAT; CDR2 reads FQNNGV. Trimming took off 7 bases at V and 2 bases at J, with 12 bases between the two ends. This CDR3 spans 15 amino acids. Here the CDR3 DNA reads TGTGCCAGCACCGTCACAGGGACTGGGGCCAACGTCCTGACTTTC. Protein: CASTVTGTGANVLTF.

V gene TRBV6-1 combines with J gene TRBJ1-5, with 9 bases that match TRBD1. J was trimmed by 0 bases and V by 7 bases; bases with no gene match: 13. CDR3 length: 18 residues. CDR1 MNHNS and CDR2 SASEGT come from the germline V gene. CDR3 protein: CASKDRDRAGYSNQPQHF. CDR3 coding DNA: TGTGCCAGCAAGGACCGGGACAGGGCGGGTTATAGCAATCAGCCCCAGCATTTT.

This clonotype was observed a handful of times. The rearrangement joins TRBV7-2 to TRBJ1-1; D perhaps matches TRBD1 (6 bases). From germline, CDR1 is SGHTA and CDR2 FQGNSA. The ends were cut back, 4 bases at V and 6 bases at J, with 18 bases in the middle. The CDR3 is made up of 15 amino acids. The CDR3 spells CASSSDPGQTSEAFF. The CDR3 bases are TGTGCCAGCAGCTCCGATCCTGGACAGACGTCTGAAGCTTTCTTT.

V and J are TRBV5-1 and TRBJ2-1, with TRBD2 as a possible D gene (6 bases). The ends were cut back, 4 bases at V and 8 bases at J, with 13 bases in the middle. The CDR3 has 13 amino acids. Germline V CDR1 and CDR2: SGHRS, YFSETQ. The CDR3 sequence: CASSPRDSHEQFF. For the CDR3, the DNA is TGCGCCAGCAGCCCCAGGGACTCCCATGAGCAGTTCTTC.

This clonotype was seen ten or more times. The V gene is TRBV7-9, the J gene TRBJ2-1; a possible D gene is TRBD2 (6 bases). Trimming removed 1 base at V and 5 bases at J, with 12 bases between. CDR1 is SEHNR, CDR2 FQNEAQ, per germline (reference sequence). The CDR3 runs to 15 residues. This CDR3 is CASSLVSSVNNEQFF. CDR3 coding DNA: TGTGCCAGCAGCTTAGTGTCTAGCGTTAACAATGAGCAGTTCTTC.

This clonotype was detected a few times. This chain joins TRBV3-1 and TRBJ1-1; a weak D match, TRBD1 (5 bases). Germline CDR1 and CDR2: LGHDT and YNNKEL (reference sequence). The CDR3 is 17 amino acids. The V end was cut by 4 bases, the J end by 0 bases, with 18 bases between. CDR3 sequence reads: CASSPIGTGLLNTEAFF. The CDR3 DNA is TGTGCCAGCAGCCCAATCGGTACAGGCCTATTGAACACTGAAGCTTTCTTT.

V is TRBV5-1 and J is TRBJ2-2; perhaps TRBD2 as D (7 bases). Per the germline V gene, CDR1 is SGHRS and CDR2 is YFSETQ. The CDR3 loop spans 16 amino acids. V lost 0 bases, J lost 0 bases, and 9 bases lay in between. In nucleotides, the CDR3 is TGCGCCAGCAGCTTGGGCGGGGGCACGAACACCGGGGAGCTGTTTTTT. Its translation: CASSLGGGTNTGELFF.

This chain links TRBV24-1 with TRBJ1-2; the D is unclear. Germline V lookup: CDR1 KGHDR, CDR2 SFDVKD. V lost 7 bases to trimming and J lost 7 bases, with 18 bases between them. The CDR3 has 14 residues. CDR3 sequence (DNA): TGTGCCACCAGGGACGGCCTCTCGTCAAGTGGCTACACCTTC. It translates to CATRDGLSSSGYTF.

This clonotype was found once. The J gene is TRBJ2-7, the V gene TRBV5-5; D gene uncertain. The CDR3 extends over 14 amino acids. Germline V gene data show CDR1 as SGHKS and CDR2 as YYEKEE (reference sequence). V was shortened by 1 base and J by 13 bases, with 21 bases between the two germline ends. The CDR3: CASSLMGRPPSNYV. CDR3 DNA: TGTGCCAGCAGCTTGATGGGCAGGCCTCCTTCTAACTACGTC.

This clonotype was seen more than once but under ten times. The chain uses TRBV5-1 and TRBJ1-6; D is possibly TRBD1 (5 bases). Germline V gene data show CDR1 as SGHRS and CDR2 as YFSETQ. V shed 1 base and J shed 6 bases, with 11 bases lying between them. The CDR3 consists of 15 residues. CDR3 DNA: TGCGCCAGCAGCTTGAGTGAAAGGGGTAATTCACCCCTCCACTTT. Its translation is CASSLSERGNSPLHF.

CDR3 coding DNA: TGCAGTGCTAGTGGGGGCCTTCGCGGGAGTACAGATACGCAGTATTTT. Translated, it gives CSASGGLRGSTDTQYF. This chain uses TRBV20-1 with TRBJ2-3; the D gene is possibly TRBD2 (7 bases). The germline CDR1 and CDR2 sequences are DFQATT and SNEGSKA (reference sequence). V was clipped by 3 bases and J by 3 bases, with 19 bases between them. This CDR3 region has 16 residues.

The chain carries TRBV27 and TRBJ1-1; maybe TRBD1 (6 bases). Deletions cut 5 bases from V and 3 bases from J, with 16 bases between. CDR3 size: 15 residues. Germline V gives CDR1 MNHEY, CDR2 SMNVEV (reference sequence). The CDR3: CASSPGRGAYTEAFF. The CDR3 DNA is TGTGCCAGCAGTCCAGGCCGGGGGGCGTACACTGAAGCTTTCTTT.

The rearrangement joins TRBV5-1 to TRBJ2-5; TRBD2 might be the D (5 bases). Deletions cut 4 bases from V and 2 bases from J, with 15 bases between. This CDR3 contains 15 residues. Germline V gene lookup returns CDR1 SGHRS and CDR2 YFSETQ. The CDR3 spells CASSGRRDTQETQYF. The DNA for the CDR3 is TGCGCCAGCAGCGGAAGACGGGATACACAAGAGACCCAGTACTTC.

The CDR3 protein is CASSPSSGRSYEQYF. The CDR3, as DNA: TGTGCCAGCAGCCCTTCTAGCGGGCGCTCCTACGAGCAGTACTTC. The chain has TRBV11-2 and TRBJ2-7, with 8 bases lining up with TRBD2. The germline gives CDR1 SGHAT, CDR2 FQNNGV. The V segment lost 5 bases and the J segment 0 bases; nucleotides outside the gene matches: 6. The CDR3 is 15 residues long.

This clonotype was seen only a few times. The V and J genes are TRBV5-4 and TRBJ2-1; the match to TRBD1 covers 10 bases. The CDR3 sequence is 16 residues long. J gave up 3 bases and V 3 bases, and 6 bases lay outside the gene matches. Germline V lookup: CDR1 SGHNT, CDR2 YYREEE (reference sequence). CDR3 residues: CASSSGQGTGYNEQFF. As DNA, the CDR3 is TGTGCCAGCAGCTCGGGACAGGGGACGGGCTACAATGAGCAGTTCTTC.

In this sample, this clonotype turned up many times. This chain links TRBV7-9 with TRBJ1-1; no clear D. Trimming removed 4 bases from V and 1 base from J, with 7 bases in between. Per the germline V gene, CDR1 is SEHNR and CDR2 is FQNEAQ (reference sequence). The CDR3 runs to 13 residues. As DNA, the CDR3 is TGTGCCAGCAGCTCGCCCCCGAACACTGAAGCTTTCTTT. Translating it yields CASSSPPNTEAFF.

The rearrangement joins TRBV20-1 to TRBJ2-2; unclear D gene. Germline V gene sequence: CDR1 DFQATT, CDR2 SNEGSKA (reference sequence). CDR3 size: 15 residues. Deletions cut 3 bases from V and 1 base from J, with 12 bases between. This CDR3 is CSARDVMENTGELFF. The CDR3 bases are TGCAGTGCTAGGGATGTAATGGAGAACACCGGGGAGCTGTTTTTT.

This clonotype has at least ten counts. The chain joins TRBV20-1 to TRBJ2-3, with D perhaps TRBD2 (6 bases). The germline V and J ends were trimmed by 1 base and 2 bases, with 13 bases remaining between them. The CDR3 loop spans 15 amino acids. The germline V gene encodes CDR1 DFQATT and CDR2 SNEGSKA (reference sequence). The DNA of the CDR3 is TGCAGTGCTAGAGCTAGCGAGACAATCACAGATACGCAGTATTTT. Translation gives CSARASETITDTQYF.

This clonotype occurred many times. This chain links TRBV12-3 or TRBV12-4 with TRBJ1-1; weak D call: TRBD1 (5 bases). V gave up 3 bases and J gave up 5 bases, with 13 bases separating them. This CDR3 comprises 14 residues. In nucleotides, the CDR3 is TGTGCCAGCAGTTTTAATGGGGGGGTTACTGAAGCTTTCTTT. This gives the protein CASSFNGGVTEAFF.

V usage is TRBV10-3 and J usage is TRBJ2-4; the match to TRBD1 covers 9 bases. V shed 2 bases and J 1 base; nucleotides not matched to a gene: 9. Germline V gene sequence: CDR1 ENHRY, CDR2 SYGVKD. CDR3 length equals 18 residues. CDR3 loop: CAISEPGQGYQAKNIQYF. The DNA for the CDR3 is TGTGCCATCAGTGAGCCTGGACAGGGGTATCAGGCCAAAAACATTCAGTACTTC.

This clonotype was detected ten times or more. The gene calls are TRBV7-9 and TRBJ2-3, with TRBD1 as a possible D gene (5 bases). The germline CDR1 and CDR2 sequences are SEHNR and FQNEAQ (reference sequence). The V end lost 1 base, the J end lost 2 bases, and 7 bases lay between the germline ends. The CDR3 extends over 14 amino acids. CDR3: CASSLGGPTDTQYF. In DNA, the CDR3 is TGTGCCAGCAGCTTAGGGGGCCCCACAGATACGCAGTATTTT.

This chain joins TRBV5-6 and TRBJ2-4; 7 nucleotides align to TRBD1. CDR1 SGHDT and CDR2 YYEEEE come from the germline V gene. Losses at the gene ends were 2 bases for V and 7 bases for J; bases not matched to a gene: 3. The CDR3 is 13 amino acids. This CDR3 reads CASSFGTENIQYF. CDR3 sequence (DNA): TGTGCCAGCAGCTTCGGGACAGAGAACATTCAGTACTTC.

This rearrangement joins TRBV6-2 or TRBV6-3 to TRBJ1-5; a weak D match, TRBD1 (5 bases). Trimming cost V 9 bases and J 7 bases, with 13 bases left between them. This CDR3 is 12 amino acids long. Germline assignment: CDR1 MNHEY and CDR2 SVGEGT. CDR3 sequence (DNA): TGTGCCAGTGCTAAACGGGACCAGCCCCAGCATTTT. Protein: CASAKRDQPQHF.

The chain links TRBV20-1 to TRBJ2-2; maybe TRBD1 (6 bases). This CDR3 region has 14 residues. Germline CDR1 DFQATT, CDR2 SNEGSKA (reference sequence). V shed 6 bases and J shed 5 bases, with 16 bases lying between them. The CDR3 loop reads CSAPRTQGTGELFF. As DNA, the CDR3 is TGCAGTGCGCCCCGGACACAGGGAACCGGGGAGCTGTTTTTT.

The CDR3 here is CTISPRTSGRVYNEQFF. As DNA, the CDR3 is TGTACCATCAGTCCCAGGACTAGCGGGAGAGTTTACAATGAGCAGTTCTTC. The chain couples TRBV2 to TRBJ2-1; 13 nucleotides match TRBD2. The CDR3 has 17 residues. The germline CDR1 and CDR2 sequences are SNHLY and FYNNEI.

This rearrangement joins TRBV25-1 to TRBJ2-3; 10 nucleotides line up with TRBD1. V gave up 6 bases and J gave up 2 bases; unmatched junction bases: 2. Germline-derived CDR1 and CDR2 are MGHDK and SYGVNS. The CDR3 has 14 residues. CDR3 residues: CASRGQGPTDTQYF. As DNA, the CDR3 is TGTGCCAGCAGGGGACAGGGGCCCACAGATACGCAGTATTTT.